Shown below are 27 T cell receptor beta chains from a single sample sequenced in a study of T cells in Graves' hyperthyroidism and ophthalmopathy. Amplified TCR beta CDR3 regions derived from RNA transcripts. Using the HTBI primer set, a first-round RT-PCR was run on the TCR CDR3. TCRdb called the multiplex PCR reads again in MiXCR, with one record for every CDR3 protein. The sample has under 500,000 distinct CDR3 sequences, over 12% seen once. The material sequenced was blood. The receptors were gathered from a man aged 50 or older with Graves' ophthalmopathy.

In its sample, this clonotype was seen many times. The chain couples TRBV18 to TRBJ1-2; 9 nucleotides align to TRBD1. Unmatched junction bases numbered 6, after V lost 4 bases and J lost 6 bases. Germline CDR1 KGHSH, CDR2 LQKENI. This CDR3 region has 14 residues. The CDR3, as DNA: TGTGCCAGCTCACAGGAACAGGGGGCAGATGGCTACACCTTC. It codes for CASSQEQGADGYTF.

The rearrangement joins TRBV5-1 to TRBJ2-5; TRBD1 matches 11 bases. Germline loops: CDR1 SGHRS, CDR2 YFSETQ. V shed 2 bases, J shed 5 bases, and the junction held 2 bases outside the gene matches. This CDR3 is built from 14 residues. For the CDR3, the DNA is TGCGCCAGCAGCTTATGGACAGGGGGCGAGACCCAGTACTTC. Encoded protein: CASSLWTGGETQYF. Full variable domain (remainder filled in from reference TRBV5-1 and TRBJ2-5): KAGVTQTPRYLIKTRGQQVTLSCSPISGHRSVSWYQQTPGQGLQFLFEYFSETQRNKGNFPGRFSGRQFSNSRSEMNVSTLELGDSALYLCASSLWTGGETQYFGPGTRLLVL.

The V and J genes are TRBV6-6 and TRBJ2-2, with 13 bases identical to TRBD2. Unmatched junction bases numbered 8, after V lost 0 bases and J lost 7 bases. Germline lookup yields CDR1 MNHNY and CDR2 SVGAGI (reference sequence). The CDR3 runs to 18 residues. The DNA of the CDR3 is TGTGCCAGCAGTTACTCGCGACTAGCGGGAGGCTCGGGCGGGGAGCTGTTTTTT. It is translated as CASSYSRLAGGSGGELFF.

The chain is built from TRBV20-1 and TRBJ2-5, with 8 bases matching TRBD2. Germline CDR1 and CDR2: DFQATT and SNEGSKA (reference sequence). Trimming removed 5 bases from V and 5 bases from J; junction bases left unmatched: 13. There are 15 residues in the CDR3. The CDR3 DNA is TGCAGTGCTGAAGCGGGAGCGGGGATATGGGAGACCCAGTACTTC. Translated, it gives CSAEAGAGIWETQYF.

This clonotype was found many times. The V gene is TRBV29-1, the J gene TRBJ1-1, with 7 bases that match TRBD1. The CDR3 sequence is 11 residues long. The germline CDR1 and CDR2 sequences are SQVTM and ANQGSEA. The V segment lost 4 bases and the J segment 8 bases; nucleotides outside the gene matches: 4. The CDR3 DNA reads TGCAGCGTTGCGACAGGGAACGAAGCTTTCTTT. Its protein product is CSVATGNEAFF.

This clonotype was found a few times. The gene calls are TRBV5-1 and TRBJ1-4; TRBD1 is a possible D gene (6 bases). CDR3 size: 15 residues. Germline assignment: CDR1 SGHRS and CDR2 YFSETQ. V lost 3 bases to trimming and J lost 8 bases, with 17 bases between them. CDR3 sequence: CASSYQGSGGEKLFF. For the CDR3, the DNA is TGCGCCAGCAGCTATCAGGGGAGTGGTGGCGAAAAACTGTTTTTT.

This clonotype was seen ten or more times. The chain is built from TRBV2 and TRBJ2-5; 7 bases agree with TRBD1. CDR3 size: 14 residues. V was pared by 6 bases and J by 5 bases, with 9 bases of the junction left unmatched. The germline CDR1 and CDR2 sequences are SNHLY and FYNNEI. In DNA form, the CDR3 reads TGTGCCAGCAGCGAAAAGACAGGGAAGGAGACCCAGTACTTC. It specifies CASSEKTGKETQYF.

This clonotype was counted at least ten times. The chain is built from TRBV11-2 and TRBJ1-2, with D possibly TRBD1 on 5 matching bases. V lost 3 bases and J lost 0, with 8 bases in between. Germline values: CDR1 SGHAT, CDR2 FQNNGV. The CDR3 spans 14 residues. DNA of the CDR3: TGTGCCAGCAGCTTGGGACCATCTAACTATGGCTACACCTTC. Translation gives CASSLGPSNYGYTF.

This clonotype was recorded a few times. CDR3 sequence: CASSSLAGGVDNEQFF. CDR3 sequence (DNA): TGTGCCAGCAGTTCCTTAGCGGGAGGAGTGGACAATGAGCAGTTCTTC. The gene calls are TRBV5-6 and TRBJ2-1; 10 nucleotides match TRBD2. Germline CDR1 reads SGHDT; CDR2 reads YYEEEE. The V and J ends lost 5 bases and 5 bases, in that order; junction bases with no gene match: 10. This CDR3 comprises 16 residues.

Many counts were recorded for this clonotype. The rearrangement joins TRBV20-1 to TRBJ2-5; no definite D call. V was pared by 3 bases and J by 4 bases, with 9 bases between. This CDR3 region has 12 residues. CDR1 and CDR2 from the germline V gene are DFQATT and SNEGSKA (reference sequence). The CDR3 spells CSASVLRETQYF. The CDR3, as DNA: TGCAGTGCTAGCGTCCTAAGAGAGACCCAGTACTTC.

The genes are TRBV11-2 and TRBJ2-1; 8 bases line up with TRBD1. This CDR3 spans 13 amino acids. J was trimmed by 7 bases and V by 5 bases; bases with no gene match: 4. Looked up from germline, CDR1 is SGHAT and CDR2 is FQNNGV. CDR3 in amino acids: CASSPDRENEQFF. The CDR3 nucleotides read TGTGCCAGCAGCCCGGACAGGGAAAATGAGCAGTTCTTC.

This clonotype was counted at least ten times. J is TRBJ2-7 and V is TRBV20-1, with 12 bases aligning to TRBD2. Germline CDR1 and CDR2: DFQATT and SNEGSKA (reference sequence). The CDR3 runs to 14 residues. V was pared by 6 bases and J by 2 bases, with 5 bases of the junction left unmatched. CDR3 amino acids: CSAKTSGSTYEQYF. For the CDR3, the DNA is TGCAGTGCAAAGACTAGCGGGAGTACCTACGAGCAGTACTTC.

In this sample, this clonotype turned up a few times. The chain carries TRBV10-3 and TRBJ2-2; maybe TRBD1 (6 bases). The germline gives CDR1 ENHRY, CDR2 SYGVKD. Trimming removed 10 bases at V and 4 bases at J, with 19 bases between. CDR3 length: 15 amino acids. The CDR3 DNA sequence: TGTGCCACCCACCCGTTGGGGGCCAGCACCGGGGAGCTGTTTTTT. It codes for CATHPLGASTGELFF.

The V gene is TRBV29-1, the J gene TRBJ2-2; either TRBD1 or TRBD2 may supply D (5 bases each). Germline CDR1 and CDR2: SQVTM and ANQGSEA. The CDR3 contains 16 residues. V was shortened by 7 bases and J by 4 bases, with 22 bases between the two germline ends. The CDR3 sequence is CSAWSGPPQGTGELFF. The DNA of the CDR3 is TGCAGCGCATGGTCGGGACCCCCACAAGGCACCGGGGAGCTGTTTTTT.

This clonotype was recorded at least ten times. The chain links TRBV7-8 to TRBJ1-1, with a tentative D call TRBD1 (5 bases). The germline V and J ends were trimmed by 3 bases and 3 bases, with 8 bases remaining between them. CDR3 length equals 13 residues. Germline-derived CDR1 and CDR2 are SGHVS and FQNEAQ. Here the CDR3 reads CASSLMTDTEAFF. For the CDR3, the DNA is TGTGCCAGCAGCTTGATGACAGACACTGAAGCTTTCTTT.

This clonotype was seen many times. The chain uses TRBV29-1 and TRBJ2-7, with 9 positions matching TRBD2. The CDR3 sequence is 14 residues long. Trimming took 5 bases from V and 1 from J; bases not matched to a gene: 6. CDR1 SQVTM and CDR2 ANQGSEA come from the germline V gene. Here the CDR3 reads CSVNSGSNSYEQYF. CDR3 nucleotide sequence: TGCAGCGTTAATAGCGGGAGTAATTCCTACGAGCAGTACTTC.

Many counts were recorded for this clonotype. This chain links TRBV18 with TRBJ2-3; maybe TRBD2 (5 bases). CDR1 is KGHSH and CDR2 is LQKENI in the germline V gene. V lost 6 bases and J 1 base, leaving 20 bases between the germline ends. CDR3 length: 17 residues. The CDR3 loop reads CASSGPVRGSGTDTQYF. The DNA of the CDR3 is TGTGCCAGCTCCGGACCCGTTCGGGGTAGCGGCACAGATACGCAGTATTTT.

The gene calls are TRBV29-1 and TRBJ1-1; 7 bases are a match to TRBD1. Germline V lookup: CDR1 SQVTM, CDR2 ANQGSEA. This CDR3 is 14 amino acids long. V was clipped by 0 bases and J by 1 base; unmatched bases: 2. The chain's CDR3 is CSVEDRTGNTEAFF. For the CDR3, the DNA is TGCAGCGTTGAAGATAGGACAGGGAACACTGAAGCTTTCTTT.

In its sample, this clonotype was seen a few times. The chain couples TRBV19 to TRBJ1-3; D perhaps matches TRBD1 (5 bases). V lost 6 bases and J 7 bases, leaving 22 bases between the germline ends. This CDR3 is built from 16 residues. Germline V lookup: CDR1 LNHDA, CDR2 SQIVND (reference sequence). CDR3 protein: CASSEPGGTPGNTIYF. In DNA form, the CDR3 reads TGTGCCAGTAGCGAACCGGGCGGGACGCCAGGGAACACCATATATTTT. The variable domain in full, with the rest retrieved from reference TRBV19 and TRBJ1-3, is DGGITQSPKYLFRKEGQNVTLSCEQNLNHDAMYWYRQDPGQGLRLIYYSQIVNDFQKGDIAEGYSVSREKKESFPLTVTSAQKNPTAFYLCASSEPGGTPGNTIYFGEGSWLTVV.

This chain joins TRBV19 and TRBJ1-1, with no clear D. Germline lookup yields CDR1 LNHDA and CDR2 SQIVND (reference sequence). The CDR3 spans 13 residues. V gave up 1 base and J gave up 6 bases, with 9 bases separating them. CDR3 in DNA: TGTGCCAGTAGTATAGGGTTTGGGGCTGAAGCTTTCTTT. As protein: CASSIGFGAEAFF.

The chain recombines TRBV29-1 with TRBJ1-2, with D tentatively TRBD1 (5 bases). This CDR3 is built from 14 residues. V was shortened by 6 bases and J by 5 bases, with 19 bases between the two germline ends. CDR1 and CDR2 from the germline V gene are SQVTM and ANQGSEA. The CDR3 nucleotides are TGCAGCGTCGACCAATCTACAGGAGGGTATGGCTACACCTTC. It specifies CSVDQSTGGYGYTF.

The rearrangement joins TRBV3-1 to TRBJ1-2, with 9 nucleotides matching TRBD1. Germline CDR1 reads LGHDT; CDR2 reads YNNKEL (reference sequence). CDR3 length equals 16 residues. The junction had 7 bases not matched to a gene; V was cut back by 5 bases and J by 0 bases. This CDR3 reads CASSLTGGTTNYGYTF. The CDR3 nucleotides read TGTGCCAGCAGCTTGACAGGGGGGACCACTAACTATGGCTACACCTTC.

The chain uses TRBV7-3 and TRBJ2-3, with 8 bases lining up with TRBD1. The CDR3 sequence is 13 residues long. Trimming removed 4 bases from V and 9 bases from J; junction bases left unmatched: 6. Germline V gives CDR1 SGHTA, CDR2 FQGTGA. The CDR3 nucleotides are TGTGCCAGCAGCTCTCCGACAGGGGTCACGCAGTATTTT. Its protein product is CASSSPTGVTQYF.

The CDR3 DNA is TGTGCCAGCAGCCCAAGAGGACTAGCGGGAGTATCCAACACCGGGGAGCTGTTTTTT. This codes for CASSPRGLAGVSNTGELFF. The chain is built from TRBV5-5 and TRBJ2-2, with 13 nucleotides matching TRBD2. J was trimmed by 2 bases and V by 4 bases; bases with no gene match: 11. The length of the CDR3 is 19 residues. CDR1 is SGHKS, CDR2 YYEKEE, per germline (reference sequence).

This clonotype was detected ten times or more. CDR3 sequence: CASSKRPPTANEQFF. The CDR3 DNA reads as TGTGCCAGCAGTAAACGACCCCCCACCGCAAATGAGCAGTTCTTC. The chain is built from TRBV2 and TRBJ2-1; no reliable D call. The CDR3 totals 15 residues. Germline-derived CDR1 and CDR2 are SNHLY and FYNNEI. The ends were cut back, 5 bases at V and 7 bases at J, with 18 bases in the middle.

The table lists this clonotype with many counts. The chain has TRBV7-2 and TRBJ1-2; no reliable D call. Trimming removed 4 bases from V and 5 bases from J, with 14 bases in between. The CDR3 runs 14 residues. Germline CDR1 reads SGHTA; CDR2 reads FQGNSA. CDR3: CASSSAGPIYGYTF. DNA for the CDR3: TGTGCCAGCAGCTCCGCCGGTCCAATTTATGGCTACACCTTC.

Here the CDR3 reads CASSVGAGNTEAFF. CDR3 coding DNA: TGCGCCAGCAGCGTCGGAGCCGGGAACACTGAAGCTTTCTTT. J is TRBJ1-1 and V is TRBV5-1; D is unresolved. The CDR3 spans 14 residues. The germline gives CDR1 SGHRS, CDR2 YFSETQ. V lost 4 bases and J 1 base, leaving 11 bases between the germline ends.